The T cell receptor (beta chain) under discussion was sequenced for a study of regulatory T cells in long-lasting Graves disease. According to the study, TCR beta libraries were built with iRepertoire HTBI primers and CDR3-region Arm-PCR. MiXCR, run by TCRdb on the multiplex PCR reads, gives a single entry per CDR3 protein. The table shows 400,000 to 450,000 distinct CDR3 sequences, with about a quarter occurring only once. As for time point: persistent/refractory GD, antithyroid drugs over 5 years with positive TRAb. From RNA extracted from PBMCs, the TCR library was made. The J segment lost 7 bases and the V segment lost 6 bases, leaving 9 bases of the junction unmatched. The CDR3 spans 14 residues. Germline CDR1 reads ENHRY; CDR2 reads SYGVKD. A few counts support this clonotype.

This specimen was peripheral blood mononuclear cells (PBMCs), taken when the disease was refractory, from a patient treated with antithyroid drugs. This receptor was obtained from a female donor with Graves disease. This chain uses TRBV10-3 with TRBJ2-7; 10 bases are shared with TRBD1. CDR3 sequence: CAISTGTGEGEQYF. The CDR3, as DNA: TGTGCCATCAGCACCGGGACAGGGGAGGGTGAGCAGTACTTC.